These 16 T cell receptor beta chains were sequenced from one sample in a study of T cells in Graves' hyperthyroidism and ophthalmopathy. RNA transcripts gave rise to amplified TCR beta CDR3 regions. HTBI primers were the set used in a first-round RT-PCR of the TCR CDR3. Each CDR3 protein is one row after TCRdb ran MiXCR on the multiplex PCR reads. The table lists about 740,000 distinct CDR3 sequences, roughly 15% of them singletons, with roughly 10% in the top ten. Input material: blood. These receptor sequences come from a woman between 18 and 29 years old with Graves' hyperthyroidism.

This clonotype was found many times. The rearrangement joins TRBV7-3 to TRBJ2-1, with TRBD2 matching 15 bases. Germline loops: CDR1 SGHTA, CDR2 FQGTGA. The V gene end was trimmed by 5 bases and the J gene end by 9 bases; junction bases not matched to a gene: 14. The CDR3 sequence is 18 residues long. The CDR3 is CASSPWTSGRGLMGEQFF. CDR3 nucleotides: TGTGCCAGCAGCCCGTGGACTAGCGGGAGGGGCCTCATGGGTGAGCAGTTCTTC.

The sample holds a few counts of this clonotype. The genes are TRBV12-3 or TRBV12-4 and TRBJ1-5; D may be TRBD1 (6 bases). V lost 8 bases and J 3 bases, leaving 20 bases between the germline ends. The CDR3 is 16 residues long. Here the CDR3 DNA reads TGTGCCAGCGTAGGGGGGGGGACACCCGCCAATCAGCCCCAGCATTTT. Translating gives CASVGGGTPANQPQHF.

The sample holds a few counts of this clonotype. The chain carries TRBV27 and TRBJ2-1, with 8 bases fitting TRBD2. CDR1 and CDR2 from the germline V gene are MNHEY and SMNVEV (reference sequence). CDR3 length equals 12 residues. V lost 3 bases and J lost 12; bases outside the gene matches: 4. The CDR3 sequence: CASSFKRERQFF. The CDR3 DNA reads as TGTGCCAGCAGTTTCAAGCGGGAGAGGCAGTTCTTC.

This chain joins TRBV19 and TRBJ2-7; a possible D gene is TRBD1 (5 bases). The CDR3 has 14 residues. Germline assignment: CDR1 LNHDA and CDR2 SQIVND (reference sequence). Deletions cut 5 bases from V and 2 bases from J, with 13 bases between. DNA of the CDR3: TGTGCCAGTAGTGAACAGGAATTTCCCTACGAGCAGTACTTC. As protein: CASSEQEFPYEQYF.

The rearrangement uses TRBV12-3 or TRBV12-4 and TRBJ2-5; no definite D call. Trimming stripped 3 bases from V and 5 bases from J, with 13 bases between. The CDR3 contains 14 residues. CDR3 region: CASSFRVGYETQYF. In nucleotides, the CDR3 is TGTGCCAGCAGTTTTCGGGTCGGGTACGAGACCCAGTACTTC.

This clonotype was observed many times. This sequence joins TRBV2 and TRBJ2-3; the D gene is possibly TRBD1 (5 bases). The V end lost 6 bases, the J end lost 2 bases, and 18 bases lay between the germline ends. This CDR3 comprises 16 residues. CDR1 SNHLY and CDR2 FYNNEI come from the germline V gene. The CDR3 loop reads CASRASTDQNTDTQYF. Written as DNA, the CDR3 is TGTGCCAGCAGGGCCTCGACAGACCAAAACACAGATACGCAGTATTTT.

This clonotype was counted at least ten times. The gene calls are TRBV11-3 and TRBJ2-1, with D tentatively TRBD1 (6 bases). The ends were cut back, 5 bases at V and 4 bases at J, with 24 bases in the middle. The CDR3 length is 18 residues. Per the germline V gene, CDR1 is SGHNT and CDR2 is YENEEA. The CDR3 sequence: CASSPTSDRLGLYNEQFF. The CDR3 DNA reads TGTGCCAGCAGCCCGACGTCCGACAGGCTTGGATTATACAATGAGCAGTTCTTC.

This clonotype was detected many times. The J gene is TRBJ1-1, the V gene TRBV4-3; D call uncertain. The CDR3 has 14 amino acids. The germline gives CDR1 LGHNA, CDR2 YSLEER. V lost 0 bases and J 3 bases, leaving 8 bases between the germline ends. The CDR3 DNA follows: TGCGCCAGCAGCCAAGAAACAGCACACACTGAAGCTTTCTTT. It encodes CASSQETAHTEAFF.

The sample holds one count of this clonotype. The rearrangement joins TRBV6-1 to TRBJ2-1; D unclear. The V end was cut by 0 bases, the J end by 8 bases, with 14 bases between. CDR1 and CDR2 from the germline V gene are MNHNS and SASEGT. The CDR3 loop spans 15 amino acids. CDR3 protein: CASSEAFIRAHEQFF. CDR3 bases: TGTGCCAGCAGTGAAGCGTTTATTAGGGCACATGAGCAGTTCTTC.

This clonotype was seen repeatedly, ten times or more. The chain has TRBV28 and TRBJ2-7, with TRBD1 matching 7 bases. This CDR3 has 17 amino acids. The germline CDR1 and CDR2 sequences are MDHEN and SYDVKM. The trim removed 2 bases at V and 0 bases at J, leaving 10 bases unmatched. The CDR3 sequence: CASSLDLSDRSSYEQYF. Written as DNA, the CDR3 is TGTGCCAGCAGTTTAGATTTATCGGACAGGAGCTCCTACGAGCAGTACTTC.

This clonotype was detected many times. The rearrangement links TRBV6-1 to TRBJ2-7; 15 bases are shared with TRBD2. CDR1 MNHNS and CDR2 SASEGT come from the germline V gene. J was trimmed by 2 bases and V by 4 bases; bases with no gene match: 15. CDR3 length equals 20 residues. CDR3 sequence reads: CASSGLPGTSGRIHTYEQYF. The CDR3 coding sequence is TGTGCCAGCAGTGGCCTCCCCGGGACTAGCGGGAGGATTCATACCTACGAGCAGTACTTC.

This clonotype has a count of ten or more. The chain joins TRBV3-1 to TRBJ2-1, with D maybe TRBD2 (6 bases). Germline assignment: CDR1 LGHDT and CDR2 YNNKEL (reference sequence). The V gene lost 5 bases and the J gene lost 10 bases, with 15 bases spanning the gap. The CDR3 is made up of 13 amino acids. Here the CDR3 reads CASSDLGDWEQFF. The CDR3 bases are TGTGCCAGCAGCGATCTAGGGGACTGGGAGCAGTTCTTC.

This clonotype was counted only a few times. At one end the junction does not follow the germline gene, possibly because of a read error. Written as DNA, the CDR3 is TGTGCTAGCAGCTTAGGAGGGGCTTGGAGCGAGGATACCGGGGAGCTGTTTTTT. It translates to CASSLGGAWSEDTGELFF. The J gene is TRBJ2-2, the V gene TRBV7-7, with a possible D match to TRBD2 (6 bases). Per the germline V gene, CDR1 is SSHAT and CDR2 is FNYEAQ (reference sequence). There are 18 residues in the CDR3.

This clonotype was picked up many times. The chain recombines TRBV28 with TRBJ2-7; either TRBD1 or TRBD2 may supply D (6 bases each). The CDR3 is 15 residues long. Germline V gene data show CDR1 as MDHEN and CDR2 as SYDVKM. Trimming stripped 1 base from V and 0 bases from J, with 10 bases between. The CDR3 region is CASSLFPGASYEQYF. Here the CDR3 DNA reads TGTGCCAGCAGTTTATTTCCGGGGGCCTCCTACGAGCAGTACTTC.

This clonotype came up a few times. The genes are TRBV12-3 or TRBV12-4 and TRBJ1-1; 7 nucleotides line up with TRBD1. With 6 bases clipped from V and 1 base from J, the junction kept 8 bases outside the gene matches. The CDR3 loop spans 15 amino acids. This CDR3 is CASSPARDRNTEAFF. CDR3 sequence (DNA): TGTGCCAGCAGCCCTGCCCGGGACAGGAACACTGAAGCTTTCTTT.

This clonotype occurred many times. V gene TRBV30 combines with J gene TRBJ2-7; 12 bases line up with TRBD2. With V trimmed by 8 bases and J by 3 bases, 5 bases remained unmatched. The germline CDR1 and CDR2 sequences are GTSNPN and SVGIG (reference sequence). The CDR3 has 13 amino acids. CDR3 region: CALLLAGGYEQYF. In DNA, the CDR3 is TGTGCCCTCCTACTAGCGGGAGGCTACGAGCAGTACTTC.